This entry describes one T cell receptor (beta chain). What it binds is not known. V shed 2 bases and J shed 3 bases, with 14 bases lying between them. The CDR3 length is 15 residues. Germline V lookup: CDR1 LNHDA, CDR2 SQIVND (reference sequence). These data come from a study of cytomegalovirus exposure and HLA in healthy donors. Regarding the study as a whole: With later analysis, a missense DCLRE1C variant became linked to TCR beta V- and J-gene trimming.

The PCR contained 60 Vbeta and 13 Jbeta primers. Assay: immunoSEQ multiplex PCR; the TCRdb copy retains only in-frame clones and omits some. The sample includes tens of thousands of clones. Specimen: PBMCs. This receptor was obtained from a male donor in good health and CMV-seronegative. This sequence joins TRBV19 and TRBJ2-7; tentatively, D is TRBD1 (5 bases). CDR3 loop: CASSISPDRYYEQYF. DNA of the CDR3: TGTGCCAGTAGTATATCCCCCGACAGATACTACGAGCAGTACTTC.